These 16 T cell receptor beta chains share one sample of origin, sequenced in a study of cytomegalovirus exposure and HLA in healthy donors. Method: immunoSEQ multiplex PCR; TCRdb's copy keeps in-frame clones and lacks some. The data show more than 45,000 clones, with 90% to 95% seen just once and approximately 2% held by the top ten. Material for sequencing was PBMCs. The receptors stem from a young woman in good health and CMV-seronegative.

This rearrangement joins TRBV6-5 to TRBJ1-5; D gene unclear. Trimming left V 6 bases short and J 3 bases short, with 9 bases between. This CDR3 is 13 amino acids long. CDR1 MNHEY and CDR2 SVGAGI come from the germline V gene. The chain's CDR3 is CASRRALNQPQHF. In DNA, the CDR3 is TGTGCCAGCAGACGAGCTCTCAATCAGCCCCAGCATTTT.

This clone was observed a few times. The chain combines TRBV6-5 with TRBJ2-7; a weak D match, TRBD2 (5 bases). This CDR3 has 14 residues. Germline CDR1 is MNHEY and CDR2 is SVGAGI. V was trimmed by 6 bases and J by 2 bases, leaving 14 bases between them. In DNA, the CDR3 is TGTGCCAGCAGCAAAAGCGGTGCCCCCTACGAGCAGTACTTC. Translated: CASSKSGAPYEQYF.

V gene TRBV4-1 combines with J gene TRBJ1-1; 7 bases align to TRBD1. CDR3 length: 17 amino acids. The germline V gene has CDR1 MGHRA and CDR2 YSYEKL. V trimming: 6 bases; J trimming: 0 bases; junction bases outside the gene matches: 13. In nucleotides, the CDR3 is TGCGCCAGCAGTCCCCTGGACAGGCCTTTCATGAACACTGAAGCTTTCTTT. Translating it yields CASSPLDRPFMNTEAFF.

The chain carries TRBV7-8 and TRBJ1-2, with 10 bases matching TRBD1. The CDR3 length is 15 residues. Germline V lookup: CDR1 SGHVS, CDR2 FQNEAQ. The junction had 7 bases not matched to a gene; V was cut back by 5 bases and J by 4 bases. For the CDR3, the DNA is TGTGCCAGCAGCACACGGGACAGGGGACCCTATGGCTACACCTTC. Its translation is CASSTRDRGPYGYTF.

CDR3 sequence reads: CASSQGQSYGYTF. The CDR3, as DNA: TGTGCCAGCAGCCAGGGACAGTCCTATGGCTACACCTTC. This rearrangement joins TRBV5-6 to TRBJ1-2, with 7 bases aligning to TRBD1. The CDR3 runs 13 residues. The V gene end was trimmed by 4 bases and the J gene end by 4 bases; junction bases not matched to a gene: 4. The germline V gene encodes CDR1 SGHDT and CDR2 YYEEEE.

The V and J genes are TRBV27 and TRBJ1-2; TRBD1 agrees at 8 bases. CDR1 MNHEY and CDR2 SMNVEV come from the germline V gene (reference sequence). The CDR3 is 16 amino acids. The V segment lost 5 bases and the J segment 3 bases; nucleotides outside the gene matches: 11. CDR3 residues: CASSPFGQGVYYGYTF. The CDR3 bases are TGTGCCAGCAGTCCCTTCGGACAGGGTGTGTACTATGGCTACACCTTC.

The rearrangement joins TRBV5-4 to TRBJ2-7, with 8 bases fitting TRBD2. Per germline, CDR1 SGHNT and CDR2 YYREEE (reference sequence). The CDR3 sequence is 14 residues long. The trim removed 3 bases at V and 2 bases at J, leaving 4 bases unmatched. The CDR3 DNA reads TGTGCCAGCAGCTCAGCGGGAGTCACCTACGAGCAGTACTTC. Translation gives CASSSAGVTYEQYF.

The chain joins TRBV7-9 to TRBJ2-1; 13 bases are shared with TRBD2. The CDR3 has 17 residues. The V gene's germline CDR1 is SEHNR and CDR2 FQNEAQ (reference sequence). V was pared by 4 bases and J by 10 bases, with 13 bases of the junction left unmatched. The CDR3 loop is CASSSRLAGGTGGEQFF. The CDR3 nucleotides read TGTGCCAGCAGCTCCAGACTAGCGGGAGGTACGGGTGGGGAGCAGTTCTTC.

This chain joins TRBV5-1 and TRBJ1-2, with a tentative D call TRBD1 (6 bases). This CDR3 is built from 15 residues. In germline, CDR1 is SGHRS, CDR2 YFSETQ. Deletions cut 0 bases from V and 4 bases from J, with 13 bases between. In nucleotides, the CDR3 is TGCGCCAGCAGCTTGGTTAGTCAGGGGACCTATGGCTACACCTTC. Its protein product is CASSLVSQGTYGYTF.

This clone appeared a few times. The chain employs TRBV27 and TRBJ2-7; 9 bases fit TRBD2. The CDR3 has 13 amino acids. The germline CDR1 and CDR2 sequences are MNHEY and SMNVEV (reference sequence). V was clipped by 10 bases and J by 5 bases; unmatched bases: 9. The CDR3 nucleotides are TGTGCCATCTCTGCGGGGGGGGGTAACGAGCAGTACTTC. Protein sequence: CAISAGGGNEQYF.

The V gene is TRBV9, the J gene TRBJ1-4; no reliable D call. There are 17 residues in the CDR3. The V gene's germline CDR1 is SGDLS and CDR2 YYNGEE. The V and J ends lost 0 bases and 0 bases respectively, with 12 bases between them. CDR3 sequence (DNA): TGTGCCAGCAGCGTAGACGCCGACACTTCAACTAATGAAAAACTGTTTTTT. Protein product: CASSVDADTSTNEKLFF.

V gene TRBV4-2 combines with J gene TRBJ2-7; D is possibly TRBD2 (5 bases). V was clipped by 0 bases and J by 0 bases, with 9 bases between them. This CDR3 spans 15 amino acids. Germline V lookup: CDR1 LGHNA, CDR2 YNFKEQ. In nucleotides, the CDR3 is TGTGCCAGCAGCCAAGACCGACTACCCTCCTACGAGCAGTACTTC. Residues: CASSQDRLPSYEQYF.

This sequence joins TRBV7-2 and TRBJ2-3, with D possibly being TRBD1 (6 bases). Germline CDR1 and CDR2: SGHTA and FQGNSA. V lost 0 bases to trimming and J lost 4 bases, with 11 bases between them. The CDR3 is 15 residues long. The CDR3, as DNA: TGTGCCAGCAGCTTAGCGGTACAGGGCCCAGATACGCAGTATTTT. The encoded protein is CASSLAVQGPDTQYF.

The gene calls are TRBV29-1 and TRBJ1-1; D remains unclear. The CDR3 consists of 13 residues. Trimming took 7 bases from V and 0 from J, leaving 12 bases between them. CDR1 and CDR2 (germline): SQVTM, ANQGSEA. The CDR3 here is CSAGPRMNTEAFF. The DNA for the CDR3 is TGCAGCGCTGGCCCAAGAATGAACACTGAAGCTTTCTTT.

V and J are TRBV19 and TRBJ2-3, with 7 bases identical to TRBD1. This CDR3 has 14 amino acids. Germline values: CDR1 LNHDA, CDR2 SQIVND (reference sequence). Trimming cost V 6 bases and J 1 base; bases outside gene matches: 4. The CDR3 is CASRKTGGTDTQYF. DNA of the CDR3: TGTGCCAGTAGGAAAACAGGGGGCACAGATACGCAGTATTTT.

The chain is built from TRBV29-1 and TRBJ1-4; weak D call: TRBD1 (6 bases). Trimming took off 6 bases at V and 4 bases at J, with 15 bases between the two ends. Germline V CDR1 and CDR2: SQVTM, ANQGSEA. There are 14 residues in the CDR3. As DNA, the CDR3 is TGCAGCGTGCCCGAGGACAGCTTTAATGAAAAACTGTTTTTT. Its protein product is CSVPEDSFNEKLFF. The variable domain in full, with the rest retrieved from reference TRBV29-1 and TRBJ1-4, is SAVISQKPSRDICQRGTSLTIQCQVDSQVTMMFWYRQQPGQSLTLIATANQGSEATYESGFVIDKFPISRPNLTFSTLTVSNMSPEDSSIYLCSVPEDSFNEKLFFGSGTQLSVL.